This TCR beta chain was identified during a study of T cell responses to AZD1222 COVID-19 vaccine. Overall study findings and caveats: Baseline antibody screening turned up just six seropositive AZD1222 recipients. White British donors predominated, females outnumbered males, and clonal diversity was possibly underestimated. Nearly half of spike-specific TCRs reportedly go after variant regions that carry no mutations. Regions 160-218 and 743-854 held dominance among vaccine-associated CD4 TCRs, which spanned spike.

The ends lost 11 bases at V and 0 bases at J; junction bases unmatched: 5. CDR1 and CDR2 from the germline V gene are MNHEY and SVGAGI. The CDR3 covers 15 residues. Note on this clone: Its specificity is not known.

Sequenced by immunoSEQ multiplex PCR; TCRdb stores in-frame clones only, minus some. Of about 170,000 clones in the sample, over 85% are singletons; the top ten hold about 1.6%. The starting material was peripheral blood, obtained on day 0 of AZD1222 vaccination. The rearrangement links TRBV6-5 to TRBJ1-5; 12 bases agree with TRBD1. This sequence was found in an adult in good health. The CDR3 sequence is CAGGQGAYSNQPQHF. Here the CDR3 DNA reads TGTGCCGGGGGACAGGGGGCCTATAGCAATCAGCCCCAGCATTTT.